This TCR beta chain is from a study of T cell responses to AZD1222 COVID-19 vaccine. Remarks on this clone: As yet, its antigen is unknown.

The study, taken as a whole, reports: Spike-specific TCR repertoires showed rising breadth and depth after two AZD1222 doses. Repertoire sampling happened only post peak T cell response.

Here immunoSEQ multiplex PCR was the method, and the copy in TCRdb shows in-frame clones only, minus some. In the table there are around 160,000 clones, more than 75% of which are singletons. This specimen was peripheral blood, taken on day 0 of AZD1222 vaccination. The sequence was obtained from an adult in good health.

CDR3 DNA: TGCGCCAGCAGCTCCAAGGTTGGGGAACAGCCCCAGCATTTT. Amino acid sequence: CASSSKVGEQPQHF. This chain links TRBV5-1 with TRBJ1-5; no reliable D call. The CDR3 is 14 residues long. Trimming cost V 3 bases and J 7 bases, with 14 bases left between them. CDR1 and CDR2 from the germline V gene are SGHRS and YFSETQ. Using reference TRBV5-1 and TRBJ1-5 for the parts outside the CDR3, the full variable domain is KAGVTQTPRYLIKTRGQQVTLSCSPISGHRSVSWYQQTPGQGLQFLFEYFSETQRNKGNFPGRFSGRQFSNSRSEMNVSTLELGDSALYLCASSSKVGEQPQHFGDGTRLSIL.